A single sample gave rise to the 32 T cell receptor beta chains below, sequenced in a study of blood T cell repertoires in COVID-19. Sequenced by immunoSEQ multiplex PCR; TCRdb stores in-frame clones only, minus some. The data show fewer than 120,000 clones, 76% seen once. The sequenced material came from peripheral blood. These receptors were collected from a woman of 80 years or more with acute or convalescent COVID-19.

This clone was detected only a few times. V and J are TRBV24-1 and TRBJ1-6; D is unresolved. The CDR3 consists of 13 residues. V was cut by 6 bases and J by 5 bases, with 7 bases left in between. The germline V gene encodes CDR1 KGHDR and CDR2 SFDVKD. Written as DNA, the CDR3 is TGTGCCACCAGTCCAGTCCATAATTCACCCCTCCACTTT. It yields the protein CATSPVHNSPLHF.

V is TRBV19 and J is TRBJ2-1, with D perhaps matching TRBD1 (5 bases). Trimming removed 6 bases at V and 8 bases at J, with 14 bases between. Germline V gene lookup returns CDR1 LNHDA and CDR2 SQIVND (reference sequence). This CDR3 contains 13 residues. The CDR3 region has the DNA TGTGCCAGTAGCACCCAGGGTTACCATGAGCAGTTCTTC. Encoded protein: CASSTQGYHEQFF.

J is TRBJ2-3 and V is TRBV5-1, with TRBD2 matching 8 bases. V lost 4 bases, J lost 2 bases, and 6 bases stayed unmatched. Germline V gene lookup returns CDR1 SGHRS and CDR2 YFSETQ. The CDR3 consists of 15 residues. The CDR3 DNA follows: TGCGCCAGCAGCACCAGACTAGCGACCACAGATACGCAGTATTTT. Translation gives CASSTRLATTDTQYF.

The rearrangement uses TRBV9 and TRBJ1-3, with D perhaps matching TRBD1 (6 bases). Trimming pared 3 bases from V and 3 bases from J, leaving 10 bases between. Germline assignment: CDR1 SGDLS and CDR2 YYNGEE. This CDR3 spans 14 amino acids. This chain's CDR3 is CASSEGTLGNTIYF. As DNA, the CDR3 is TGTGCCAGCAGCGAGGGGACACTTGGAAACACCATATATTTT.

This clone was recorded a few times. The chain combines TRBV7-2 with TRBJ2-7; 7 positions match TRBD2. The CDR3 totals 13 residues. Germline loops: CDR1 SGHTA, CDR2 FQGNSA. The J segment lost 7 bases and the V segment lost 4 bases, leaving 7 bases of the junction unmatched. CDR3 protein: CASSSRREGEQYF. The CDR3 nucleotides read TGTGCCAGCAGCTCTAGAAGGGAGGGAGAGCAGTACTTC.

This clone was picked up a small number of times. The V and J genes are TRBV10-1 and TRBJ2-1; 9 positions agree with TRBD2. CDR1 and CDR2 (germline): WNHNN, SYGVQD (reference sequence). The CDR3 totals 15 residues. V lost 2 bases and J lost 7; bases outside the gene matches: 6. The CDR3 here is CASSERGGARNEQFF. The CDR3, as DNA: TGCGCCAGCAGTGAGCGCGGGGGGGCGCGGAATGAGCAGTTCTTC.

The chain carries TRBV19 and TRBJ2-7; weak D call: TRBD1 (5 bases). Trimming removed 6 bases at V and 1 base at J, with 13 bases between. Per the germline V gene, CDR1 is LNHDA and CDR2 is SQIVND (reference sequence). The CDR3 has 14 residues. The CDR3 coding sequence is TGTGCCAGTAGCCCAAGTCCAGGGTCCTACGAGCAGTACTTC. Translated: CASSPSPGSYEQYF.

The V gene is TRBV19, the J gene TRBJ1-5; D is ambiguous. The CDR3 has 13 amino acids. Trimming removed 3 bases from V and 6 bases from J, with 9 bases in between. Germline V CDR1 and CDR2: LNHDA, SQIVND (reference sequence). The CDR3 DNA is TGTGCCAGTAGTATGGGAGAAGGTCAGCCCCAGCATTTT. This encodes CASSMGEGQPQHF.

The CDR3 region is CASSRQGPYEQYF. The CDR3 nucleotides are TGTGCCAGCAGCCGACAGGGCCCCTACGAGCAGTACTTC. V gene TRBV12-3 or TRBV12-4 combines with J gene TRBJ2-7, with 7 bases fitting TRBD1. The CDR3 totals 13 residues. Trimming took 6 bases from V and 2 from J; bases not matched to a gene: 4.

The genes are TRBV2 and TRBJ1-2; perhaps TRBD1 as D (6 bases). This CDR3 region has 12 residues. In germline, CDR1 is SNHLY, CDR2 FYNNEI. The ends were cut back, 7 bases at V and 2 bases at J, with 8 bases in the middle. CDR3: CASKDSNYGYTF. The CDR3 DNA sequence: TGTGCCAGCAAGGACAGCAACTATGGCTACACCTTC.

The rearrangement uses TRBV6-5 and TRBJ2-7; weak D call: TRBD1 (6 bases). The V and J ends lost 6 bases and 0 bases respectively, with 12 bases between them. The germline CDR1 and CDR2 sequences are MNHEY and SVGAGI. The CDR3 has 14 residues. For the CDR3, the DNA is TGTGCCAGCAGACCACAGGGCCGCTCCTACGAGCAGTACTTC. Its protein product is CASRPQGRSYEQYF.

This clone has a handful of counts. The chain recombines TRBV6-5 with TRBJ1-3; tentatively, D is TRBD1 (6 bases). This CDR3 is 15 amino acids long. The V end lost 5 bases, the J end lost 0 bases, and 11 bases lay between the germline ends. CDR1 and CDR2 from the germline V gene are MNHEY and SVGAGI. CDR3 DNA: TGTGCCAGCAGTAAAACAGGGCCCTCTGGAAACACCATATATTTT. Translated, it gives CASSKTGPSGNTIYF.

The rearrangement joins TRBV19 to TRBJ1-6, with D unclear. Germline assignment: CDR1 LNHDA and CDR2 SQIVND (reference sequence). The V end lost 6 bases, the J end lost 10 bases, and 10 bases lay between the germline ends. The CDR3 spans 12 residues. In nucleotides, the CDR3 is TGTGCCAGTAGCCCTCCAGCGTCACCCCTCCACTTT. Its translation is CASSPPASPLHF.

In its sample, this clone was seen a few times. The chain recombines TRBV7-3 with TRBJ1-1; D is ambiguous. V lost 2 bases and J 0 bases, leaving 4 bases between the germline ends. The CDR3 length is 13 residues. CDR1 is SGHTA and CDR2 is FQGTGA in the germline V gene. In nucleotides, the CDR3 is TGTGCCAGCAGCTTATCCATGAACACTGAAGCTTTCTTT. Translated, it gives CASSLSMNTEAFF.

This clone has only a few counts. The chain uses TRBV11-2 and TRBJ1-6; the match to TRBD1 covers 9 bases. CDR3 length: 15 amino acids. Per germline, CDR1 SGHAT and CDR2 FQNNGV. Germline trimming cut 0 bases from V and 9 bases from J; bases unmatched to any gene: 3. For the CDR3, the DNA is TGTGCCAGCAGCTTAGAAACAGGGGGCAGTTCACCCCTCCACTTT. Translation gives CASSLETGGSSPLHF.

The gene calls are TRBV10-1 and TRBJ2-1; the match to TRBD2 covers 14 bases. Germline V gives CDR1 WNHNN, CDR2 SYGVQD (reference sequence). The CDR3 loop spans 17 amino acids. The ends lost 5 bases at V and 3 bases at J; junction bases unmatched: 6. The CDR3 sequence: CASSTGTSGSVYNEQFF. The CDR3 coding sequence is TGCGCCAGCAGTACCGGGACTAGCGGGAGCGTCTACAATGAGCAGTTCTTC.

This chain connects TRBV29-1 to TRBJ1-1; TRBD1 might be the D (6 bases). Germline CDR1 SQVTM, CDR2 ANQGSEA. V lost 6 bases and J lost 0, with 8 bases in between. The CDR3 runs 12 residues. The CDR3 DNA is TGCAGCGTAAGACAGGTGAACACTGAAGCTTTCTTT. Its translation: CSVRQVNTEAFF.

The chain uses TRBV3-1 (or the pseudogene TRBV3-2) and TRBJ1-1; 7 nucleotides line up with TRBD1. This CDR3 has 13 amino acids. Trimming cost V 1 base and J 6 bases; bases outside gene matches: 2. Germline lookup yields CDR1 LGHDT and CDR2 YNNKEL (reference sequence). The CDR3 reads CASSQGTGAEAFF. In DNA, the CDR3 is TGTGCCAGCAGCCAAGGCACAGGGGCTGAAGCTTTCTTT.

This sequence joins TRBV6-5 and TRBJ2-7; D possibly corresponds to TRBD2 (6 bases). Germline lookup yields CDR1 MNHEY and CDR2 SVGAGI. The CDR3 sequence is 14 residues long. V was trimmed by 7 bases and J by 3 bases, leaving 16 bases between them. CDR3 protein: CASNRLTGGYEQYF. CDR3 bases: TGTGCCAGCAACCGCCTTACCGGGGGCTACGAGCAGTACTTC.

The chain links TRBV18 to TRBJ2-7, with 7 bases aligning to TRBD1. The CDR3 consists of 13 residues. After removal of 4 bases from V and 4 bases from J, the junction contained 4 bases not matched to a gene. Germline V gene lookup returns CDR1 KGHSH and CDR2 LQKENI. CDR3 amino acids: CASSQGAMYEQYF. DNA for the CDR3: TGTGCCAGCTCACAGGGGGCGATGTACGAGCAGTACTTC.

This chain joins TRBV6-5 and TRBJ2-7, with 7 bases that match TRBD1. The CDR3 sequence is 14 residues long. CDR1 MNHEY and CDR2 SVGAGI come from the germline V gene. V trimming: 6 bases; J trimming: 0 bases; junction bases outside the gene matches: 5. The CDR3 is CASRSGTASYEQYF. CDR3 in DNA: TGTGCCAGCAGGTCCGGGACAGCCTCCTACGAGCAGTACTTC.

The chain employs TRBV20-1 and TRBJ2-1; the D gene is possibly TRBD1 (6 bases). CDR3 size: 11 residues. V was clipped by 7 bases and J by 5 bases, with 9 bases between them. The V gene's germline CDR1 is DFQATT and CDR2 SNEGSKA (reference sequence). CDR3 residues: CSGGRDNEQFF. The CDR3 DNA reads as TGCAGTGGGGGGCGAGACAATGAGCAGTTCTTC.

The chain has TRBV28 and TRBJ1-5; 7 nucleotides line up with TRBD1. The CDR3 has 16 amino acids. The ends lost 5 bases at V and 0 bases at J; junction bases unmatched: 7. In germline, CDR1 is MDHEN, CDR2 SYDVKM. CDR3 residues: CASSAPGTASNQPQHF. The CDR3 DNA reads TGTGCCAGCAGTGCCCCCGGGACAGCTAGCAATCAGCCCCAGCATTTT.

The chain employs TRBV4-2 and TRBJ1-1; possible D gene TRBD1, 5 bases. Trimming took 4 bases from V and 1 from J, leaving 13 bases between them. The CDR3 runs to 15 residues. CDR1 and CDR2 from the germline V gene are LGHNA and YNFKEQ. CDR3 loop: CASSPRSGGNTEAFF. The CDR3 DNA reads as TGTGCCAGCAGCCCGCGTTCGGGGGGGAACACTGAAGCTTTCTTT.

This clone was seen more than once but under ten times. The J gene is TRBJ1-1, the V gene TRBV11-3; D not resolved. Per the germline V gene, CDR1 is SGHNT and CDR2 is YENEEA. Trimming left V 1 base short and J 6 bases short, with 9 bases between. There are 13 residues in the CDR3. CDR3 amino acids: CASSLGGRAEAFF. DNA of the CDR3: TGTGCCAGCAGCTTAGGCGGTCGGGCTGAAGCTTTCTTT.

The CDR3 here is CASSPGQGGSNQPQHF. In nucleotides, the CDR3 is TGTGCCAGCAGCCCTGGACAGGGGGGAAGCAATCAGCCCCAGCATTTT. The chain has TRBV9 and TRBJ1-5, with 10 bases matching TRBD1. The V gene's germline CDR1 is SGDLS and CDR2 YYNGEE. The J segment lost 1 base and the V segment lost 4 bases, leaving 5 bases of the junction unmatched. The CDR3 sequence is 16 residues long.

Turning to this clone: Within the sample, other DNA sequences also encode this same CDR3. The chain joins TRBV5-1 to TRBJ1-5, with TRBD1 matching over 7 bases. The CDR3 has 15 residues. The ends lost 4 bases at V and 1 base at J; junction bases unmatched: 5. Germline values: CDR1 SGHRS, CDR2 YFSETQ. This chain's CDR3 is CASSLAGGSNQPQHF. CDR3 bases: TGCGCCAGCAGCCTGGCAGGGGGAAGCAATCAGCCCCAGCATTTT.

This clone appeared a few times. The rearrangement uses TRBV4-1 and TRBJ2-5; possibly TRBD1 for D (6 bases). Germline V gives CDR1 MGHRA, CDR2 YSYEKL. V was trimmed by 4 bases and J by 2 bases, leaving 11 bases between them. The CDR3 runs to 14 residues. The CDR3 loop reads CASSPRGSQETQYF. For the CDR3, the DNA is TGCGCCAGCAGCCCCAGGGGCAGTCAAGAGACCCAGTACTTC.

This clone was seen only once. CDR3 sequence (DNA): TGTGCCTGGAACTCGGGGACATTCAATCAGCCCCAGCATTTT. It codes for CAWNSGTFNQPQHF. V gene TRBV30 combines with J gene TRBJ1-5; maybe TRBD1 (6 bases). This CDR3 is built from 14 residues. The germline CDR1 and CDR2 sequences are GTSNPN and SVGIG (reference sequence). The germline V and J ends were trimmed by 4 bases and 3 bases, with 13 bases remaining between them. Full variable domain (missing parts from reference TRBV30 and TRBJ1-5): SQTIHQWPATLVQPVGSPLSLECTVEGTSNPNLYWYRQAAGRGLQLLFYSVGIGQISSEVPQNLSASRPQDRQFILSSKKLLLSDSGFYLCAWNSGTFNQPQHFGDGTRLSIL.

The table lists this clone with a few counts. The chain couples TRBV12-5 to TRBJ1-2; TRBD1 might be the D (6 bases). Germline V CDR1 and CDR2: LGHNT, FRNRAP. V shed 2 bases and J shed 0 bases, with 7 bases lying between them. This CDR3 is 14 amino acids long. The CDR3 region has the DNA TGTGCTAGTGGTTTGACAGGGTCTAACTATGGCTACACCTTC. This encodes CASGLTGSNYGYTF.

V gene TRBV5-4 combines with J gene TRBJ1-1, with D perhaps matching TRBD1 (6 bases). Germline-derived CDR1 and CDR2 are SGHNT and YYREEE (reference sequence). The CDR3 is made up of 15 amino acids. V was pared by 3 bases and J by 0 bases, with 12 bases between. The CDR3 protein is CASSYIGQMNTEAFF. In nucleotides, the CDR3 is TGTGCCAGCAGCTATATCGGACAGATGAACACTGAAGCTTTCTTT.

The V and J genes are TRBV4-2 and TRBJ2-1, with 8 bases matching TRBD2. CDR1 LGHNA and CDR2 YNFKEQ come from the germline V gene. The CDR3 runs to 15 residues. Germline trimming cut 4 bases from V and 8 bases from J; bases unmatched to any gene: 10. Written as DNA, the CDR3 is TGTGCCAGCAGCCTCGGCCAGCGGGGGCTCGATGAGCAGTTCTTC. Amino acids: CASSLGQRGLDEQFF.